Each of the 7 T cell receptor beta chains below was sequenced from the same sample in a study of cytomegalovirus exposure and HLA in healthy donors. Using immunoSEQ multiplex PCR, the repertoire was profiled, and TCRdb retains in-frame clones only, with some absent. The table has tens of thousands of clones, about 97% seen once; the top ten hold under 2%. Sequencing was done on a sample of PBMCs. These receptors were obtained from a woman between 18 and 29 years old in good health and CMV-seropositive.

V usage is TRBV28 and J usage is TRBJ1-3; D unresolved. V was shortened by 2 bases and J by 4 bases, with 9 bases between the two germline ends. This CDR3 has 14 amino acids. Germline CDR1 is MDHEN and CDR2 is SYDVKM. The CDR3 DNA follows: TGTGCCAGCAGTTTAAGAGGTGGGGGAAACACCATATATTTT. It yields the protein CASSLRGGGNTIYF.

The chain has TRBV27 and TRBJ2-3; 9 bases line up with TRBD2. Per germline, CDR1 MNHEY and CDR2 SMNVEV (reference sequence). This CDR3 comprises 15 residues. Trimming removed 6 bases from V and 0 bases from J; junction bases left unmatched: 4. The CDR3 DNA follows: TGTGCCAGCAGCAGAACTAGCGGGAGCACAGATACGCAGTATTTT. This translates into CASSRTSGSTDTQYF.

This clone appeared a few times. J is TRBJ2-1 and V is TRBV27; D may be TRBD2 (7 bases). Germline CDR1 reads MNHEY; CDR2 reads SMNVEV (reference sequence). V was pared by 3 bases and J by 3 bases, with 12 bases between. The CDR3 is made up of 15 amino acids. The CDR3 is CASSLGGGYYNEQFF. The CDR3 bases are TGTGCCAGCAGTTTGGGGGGGGGCTACTACAATGAGCAGTTCTTC.

The genes are TRBV15 and TRBJ2-7; the match to TRBD2 covers 11 bases. V lost 0 bases, J lost 6 bases, and 7 bases stayed unmatched. The CDR3 spans 16 residues. Germline lookup yields CDR1 LNHNV and CDR2 YYDKDF (reference sequence). The CDR3 loop is CATSREIAGGPGEQYF. The CDR3 coding sequence is TGTGCCACCAGCAGAGAGATAGCGGGAGGGCCCGGCGAGCAGTACTTC. Using reference TRBV15 and TRBJ2-7 for the parts outside the CDR3, the full variable domain is DAMVIQNPRYQVTQFGKPVTLSCSQTLNHNVMYWYQQKSSQAPKLLFHYYDKDFNNEADTPDNFQSRRPNTSFCFLDIRSPGLGDTAMYLCATSREIAGGPGEQYFGPGTRLTVT.

This clone has more than one count but fewer than ten. The rearrangement links TRBV19 to TRBJ2-3, with D possibly TRBD2 on 6 matching bases. This CDR3 comprises 13 residues. CDR1 LNHDA and CDR2 SQIVND come from the germline V gene (reference sequence). The V and J ends lost 7 bases and 3 bases respectively, with 11 bases between them. CDR3 in amino acids: CASNPGVTDTQYF. The DNA of the CDR3 is TGTGCCAGTAACCCGGGAGTAACAGATACGCAGTATTTT.

V and J are TRBV6-6 and TRBJ2-7; D not resolved. CDR3 length: 14 amino acids. Germline V gene data show CDR1 as MNHNY and CDR2 as SVGAGI (reference sequence). V lost 2 bases and J 7 bases, leaving 15 bases between the germline ends. The CDR3 region has the DNA TGTGCCAGCAGTTACGTCAGTTCTCTCGTAGAGCAGTACTTC. Translated, it gives CASSYVSSLVEQYF.

The chain employs TRBV6-6 and TRBJ2-3; a weak D match, TRBD2 (7 bases). The germline V gene has CDR1 MNHNY and CDR2 SVGAGI (reference sequence). V lost 0 bases, J lost 2 bases, and 12 bases lay in between. CDR3 length equals 16 residues. The CDR3 loop is CASSYSGGAITDTQYF. CDR3 DNA: TGTGCCAGCAGTTACTCGGGGGGGGCAATCACAGATACGCAGTATTTT.